This T cell receptor (beta chain) was obtained from a study of blood T cell repertoires in COVID-19. The CDR3 has 12 residues. Looked up from germline, CDR1 is MDHEN and CDR2 is SYDVKM. The V end lost 5 bases, the J end lost 4 bases, and 8 bases lay between the germline ends. All enrollees were roughly 18 to 90 years old and from 24 US areas. Authors' processing steps: By means of reference gene primer amplification, nucleated cell counts were estimated. Data came from immunoSEQ multiplex PCR; TCRdb stores just in-frame clones and leaves some out. Clone size and the V and J calls come from that table; the DNA yielded D and trimming. The sample lists 90,000 to 120,000 clones; approximately 86% were seen once.

The clonotype was recovered from a woman between 50 and 59 years old who had recovered from COVID-19. This chain uses TRBV28 with TRBJ1-2; D gene ambiguous. Input material: PBMCs or T cells enriched from blood (not recorded which). CDR3 sequence: CASSKPLYGYTF. DNA of the CDR3: TGTGCCAGCAGTAAGCCTCTCTATGGCTACACCTTC.